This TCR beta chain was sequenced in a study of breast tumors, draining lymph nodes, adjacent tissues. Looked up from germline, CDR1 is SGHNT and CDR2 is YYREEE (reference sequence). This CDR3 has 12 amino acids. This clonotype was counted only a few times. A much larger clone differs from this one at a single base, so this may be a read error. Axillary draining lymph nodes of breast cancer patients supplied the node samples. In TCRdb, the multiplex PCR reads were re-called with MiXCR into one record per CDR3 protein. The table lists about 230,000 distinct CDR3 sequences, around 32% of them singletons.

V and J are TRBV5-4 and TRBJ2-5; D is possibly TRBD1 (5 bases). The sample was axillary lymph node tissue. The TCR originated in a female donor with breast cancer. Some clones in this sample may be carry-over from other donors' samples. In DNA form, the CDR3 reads TGTGCCAGCAGTAAGGGGCAAGCGACCCAGTACTTC. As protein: CASSKGQATQYF.